This TCR beta chain stems from a study of T cell repertoires in cytomegalovirus infection. Looking at the study overall: The public TCR beta signatures pointed to both CMV infection and matching HLA type. Overall study results and limits: HLA-C-restricted CMV clonotypes gave the most frequent clonotype in two of eight donors. Cumulative frequency of public TCR beta families picked out carriers of CMV plus the relevant HLA.

TCRdb ran MiXCR on the reads and lists one entry per CDR3 protein. The sample contains roughly 640,000 distinct CDR3 sequences, 20% to 25% of which appear only once. At least ten counts were recorded for this clonotype. The target antigen is unknown. Germline V gene sequence: CDR1 SEHNR, CDR2 FQNEAQ (reference sequence). V dropped 3 bases and J dropped 1 base, with 12 bases sitting between them. The CDR3 sequence is 15 residues long. This clonotype was sampled from a human donor in good health (CMV status not recorded). Some clones in this sample may be carry-over from other donors' samples. The chain carries TRBV7-9 and TRBJ2-5; possible D gene TRBD2, 5 bases. Specimen: CD8+ T cells from PBMCs. In DNA form, the CDR3 reads TGTGCCAGCAGCTTCGGGGATGTATTCCAAGAGACCCAGTACTTC. It is translated as CASSFGDVFQETQYF. The whole variable domain, filled in from reference TRBV7-9 and TRBJ2-5, reads DTGVSQNPRHKITKRGQNVTFRCDPISEHNRLYWYRQTLGQGPEFLTYFQNEAQLEKSRLLSDRFSAERPKGSFSTLEIQRTEQGDSAMYLCASSFGDVFQETQYFGPGTRLLVL.